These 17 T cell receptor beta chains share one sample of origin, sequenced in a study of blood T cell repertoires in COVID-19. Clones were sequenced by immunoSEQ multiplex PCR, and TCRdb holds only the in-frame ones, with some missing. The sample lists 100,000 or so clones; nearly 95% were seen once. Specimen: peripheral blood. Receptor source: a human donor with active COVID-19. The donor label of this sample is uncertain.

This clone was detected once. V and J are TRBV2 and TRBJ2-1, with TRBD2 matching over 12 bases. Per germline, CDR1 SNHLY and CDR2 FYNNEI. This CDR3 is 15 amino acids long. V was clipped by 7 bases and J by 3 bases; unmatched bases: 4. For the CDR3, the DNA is TGTGCCAGCAAAACGGGACTAGCGGGCTACAATGAGCAGTTCTTC. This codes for CASKTGLAGYNEQFF.

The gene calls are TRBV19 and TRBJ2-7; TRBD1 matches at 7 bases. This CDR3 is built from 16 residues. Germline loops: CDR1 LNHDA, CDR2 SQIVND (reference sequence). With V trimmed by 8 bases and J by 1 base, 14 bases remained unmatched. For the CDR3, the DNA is TGTGCCAGTCCTATATGGGGAGACAGGGAATCCTACGAGCAGTACTTC. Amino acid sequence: CASPIWGDRESYEQYF.

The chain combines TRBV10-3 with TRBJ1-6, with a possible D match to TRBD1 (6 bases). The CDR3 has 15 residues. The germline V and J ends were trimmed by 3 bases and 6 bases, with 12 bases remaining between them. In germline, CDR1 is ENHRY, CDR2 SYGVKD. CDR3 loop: CAISDTGPGNSPLHF. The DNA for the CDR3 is TGTGCCATCAGTGACACAGGGCCCGGTAATTCACCCCTCCACTTT.

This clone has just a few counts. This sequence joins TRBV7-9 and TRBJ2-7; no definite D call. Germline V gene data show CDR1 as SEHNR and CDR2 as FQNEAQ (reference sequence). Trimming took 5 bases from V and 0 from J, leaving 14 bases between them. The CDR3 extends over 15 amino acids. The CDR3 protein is CASSRPGPYSYEQYF. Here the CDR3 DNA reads TGTGCCAGCAGCAGGCCGGGTCCCTACTCCTACGAGCAGTACTTC.

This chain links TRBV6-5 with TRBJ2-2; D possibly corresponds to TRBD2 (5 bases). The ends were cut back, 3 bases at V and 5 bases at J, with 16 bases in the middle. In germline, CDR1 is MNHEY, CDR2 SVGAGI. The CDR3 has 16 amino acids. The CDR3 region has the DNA TGTGCCAGCAGTTATCGATCGGGGAGTTGGACCGGGGAGCTGTTTTTT. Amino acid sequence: CASSYRSGSWTGELFF.

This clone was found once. CDR3 loop: CASSRRDRGLGANVLTF. The CDR3 DNA is TGTGCCAGTAGTCGCCGGGACAGGGGGCTTGGGGCCAACGTCCTGACTTTC. The V call is TRBV19, the J call TRBJ2-6, with 12 bases fitting TRBD1. Germline assignment: CDR1 LNHDA and CDR2 SQIVND (reference sequence). Trimming took 5 bases from V and 3 from J; bases not matched to a gene: 5. The CDR3 is 17 residues long. Together with reference TRBV19 and TRBJ2-6, the CDR3 gives the full variable domain: DGGITQSPKYLFRKEGQNVTLSCEQNLNHDAMYWYRQDPGQGLRLIYYSQIVNDFQKGDIAEGYSVSREKKESFPLTVTSAQKNPTAFYLCASSRRDRGLGANVLTFGAGSRLTVL.

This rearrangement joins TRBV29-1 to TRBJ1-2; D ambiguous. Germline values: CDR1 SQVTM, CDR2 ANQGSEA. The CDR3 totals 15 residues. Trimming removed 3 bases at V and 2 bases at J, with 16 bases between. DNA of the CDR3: TGCAGCGTTGAGGTAGGGAGAAACCCCAACTATGGCTACACCTTC. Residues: CSVEVGRNPNYGYTF.

DNA of the CDR3: TGCGCCAGCCCAAGGACAGGAGGAAATTCACCCCTCCACTTT. It specifies CASPRTGGNSPLHF. The chain employs TRBV4-1 and TRBJ1-6, with 7 positions matching TRBD1. This CDR3 has 14 residues. The germline V gene encodes CDR1 MGHRA and CDR2 YSYEKL. V trimming: 8 bases; J trimming: 7 bases; junction bases outside the gene matches: 8.

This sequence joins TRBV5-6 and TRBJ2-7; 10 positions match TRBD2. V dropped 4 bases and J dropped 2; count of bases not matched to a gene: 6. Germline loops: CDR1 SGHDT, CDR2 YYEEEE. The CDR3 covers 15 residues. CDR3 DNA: TGTGCCAGCAGCGGGGGACTAGCGTCGACCTACGAGCAGTACTTC. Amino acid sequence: CASSGGLASTYEQYF.

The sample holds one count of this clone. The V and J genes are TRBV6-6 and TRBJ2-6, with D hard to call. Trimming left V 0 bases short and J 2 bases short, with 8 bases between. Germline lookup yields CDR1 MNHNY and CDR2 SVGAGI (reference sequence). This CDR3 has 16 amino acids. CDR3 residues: CASSYSSGAGANVLTF. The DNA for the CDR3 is TGTGCCAGCAGTTACTCGTCAGGTGCTGGGGCCAACGTCCTGACTTTC.

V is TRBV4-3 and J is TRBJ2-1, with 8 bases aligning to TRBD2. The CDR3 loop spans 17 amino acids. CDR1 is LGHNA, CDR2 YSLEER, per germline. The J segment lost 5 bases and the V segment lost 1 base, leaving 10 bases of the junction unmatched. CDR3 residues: CASSQAVREGLNNEQFF. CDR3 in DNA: TGCGCCAGCAGCCAAGCCGTACGGGAGGGCCTTAACAATGAGCAGTTCTTC.

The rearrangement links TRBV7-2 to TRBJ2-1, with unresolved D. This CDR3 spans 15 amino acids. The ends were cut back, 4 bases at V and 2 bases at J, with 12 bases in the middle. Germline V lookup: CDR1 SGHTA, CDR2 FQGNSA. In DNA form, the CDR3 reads TGTGCCAGCAGCTCCTCTTCTACCGCCTACAATGAGCAGTTCTTC. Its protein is CASSSSSTAYNEQFF. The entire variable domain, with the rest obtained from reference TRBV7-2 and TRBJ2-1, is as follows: GAGVSQSPSNKVTEKGKDVELRCDPISGHTALYWYRQSLGQGLEFLIYFQGNSAPDKSGLPSDRFSAERTGGSVSTLTIQRTQQEDSAVYLCASSSSSTAYNEQFFGPGTRLTVL.

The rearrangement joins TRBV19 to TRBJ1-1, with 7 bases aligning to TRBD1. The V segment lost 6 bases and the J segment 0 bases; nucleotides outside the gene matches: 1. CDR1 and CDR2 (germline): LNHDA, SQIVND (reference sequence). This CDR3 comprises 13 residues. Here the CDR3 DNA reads TGTGCCAGTAGGGGACAGATGAACACTGAAGCTTTCTTT. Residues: CASRGQMNTEAFF. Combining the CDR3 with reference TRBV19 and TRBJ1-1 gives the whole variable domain DGGITQSPKYLFRKEGQNVTLSCEQNLNHDAMYWYRQDPGQGLRLIYYSQIVNDFQKGDIAEGYSVSREKKESFPLTVTSAQKNPTAFYLCASRGQMNTEAFFGQGTRLTVV.

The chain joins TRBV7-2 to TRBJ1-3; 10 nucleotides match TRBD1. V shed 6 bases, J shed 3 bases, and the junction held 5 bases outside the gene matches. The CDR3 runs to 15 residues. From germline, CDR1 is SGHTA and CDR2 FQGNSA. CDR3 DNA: TGTGCCAGCAGTTCCGGGACAGGGGATGGAAACACCATATATTTT. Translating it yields CASSSGTGDGNTIYF. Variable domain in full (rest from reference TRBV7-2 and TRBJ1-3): GAGVSQSPSNKVTEKGKDVELRCDPISGHTALYWYRQSLGQGLEFLIYFQGNSAPDKSGLPSDRFSAERTGGSVSTLTIQRTQQEDSAVYLCASSSGTGDGNTIYFGEGSWLTVV.

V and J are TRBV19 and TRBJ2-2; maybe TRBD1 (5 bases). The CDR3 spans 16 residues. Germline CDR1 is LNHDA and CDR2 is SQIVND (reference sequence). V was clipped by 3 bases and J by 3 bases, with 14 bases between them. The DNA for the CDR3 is TGTGCCAGTAGTATTCCAGGGTTAATGGACACCGGGGAGCTGTTTTTT. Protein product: CASSIPGLMDTGELFF.

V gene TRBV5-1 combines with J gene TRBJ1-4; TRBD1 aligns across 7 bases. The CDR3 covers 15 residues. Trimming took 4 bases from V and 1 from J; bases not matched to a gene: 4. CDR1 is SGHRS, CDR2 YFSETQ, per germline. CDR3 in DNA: TGCGCCAGCAGCGCACAGGGGCGAACTAATGAAAAACTGTTTTTT. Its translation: CASSAQGRTNEKLFF.

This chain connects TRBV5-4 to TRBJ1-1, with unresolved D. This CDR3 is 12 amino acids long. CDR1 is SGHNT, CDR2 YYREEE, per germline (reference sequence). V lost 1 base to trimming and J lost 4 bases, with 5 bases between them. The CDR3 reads CASSLRSTEAFF. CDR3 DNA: TGTGCCAGCAGCTTGAGGAGCACTGAAGCTTTCTTT.